This T cell receptor (beta chain) was obtained from a study of cytomegalovirus exposure and HLA in healthy donors. PCR amplification relied on 60 Vbeta primers (plus 13 Jbeta primers). TCRdb's table, derived via immunoSEQ multiplex PCR, lists solely in-frame clones and lacks some. The table lists some 64,000 clones, more than 80% of them singletons. Study outcomes and limitations: Later, TCR association rates were found to vary by HLA locus, highest for DRB1 and lowest for HLA-C.

Germline V gene lookup returns CDR1 MNHNS and CDR2 SASEGT. V trimming: 0 bases; J trimming: 4 bases; junction bases outside the gene matches: 4. This CDR3 contains 16 residues. Of note for this clone: Its specificity is not known.

The J gene is TRBJ1-5, the V gene TRBV6-1; 9 nucleotides agree with TRBD1. The clonotype comes from a man between 25 and 39 years old in good health and CMV-seropositive. The sequencing input was PBMCs. The CDR3 is CASSEADRGSNQPQHF. DNA for the CDR3: TGTGCCAGCAGTGAAGCGGACAGGGGATCGAATCAGCCCCAGCATTTT.